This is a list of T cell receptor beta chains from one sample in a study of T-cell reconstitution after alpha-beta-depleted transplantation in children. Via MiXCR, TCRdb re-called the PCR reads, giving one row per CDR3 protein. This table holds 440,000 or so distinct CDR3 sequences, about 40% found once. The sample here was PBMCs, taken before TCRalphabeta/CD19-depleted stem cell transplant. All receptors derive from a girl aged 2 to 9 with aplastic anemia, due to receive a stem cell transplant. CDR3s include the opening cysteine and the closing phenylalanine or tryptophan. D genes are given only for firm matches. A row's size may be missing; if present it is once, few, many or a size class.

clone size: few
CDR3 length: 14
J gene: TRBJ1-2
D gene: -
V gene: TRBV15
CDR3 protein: CATSARETGFGYTF
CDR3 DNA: TGTGCCACCAGCGCCCGAGAAACAGGGTTTGGCTACACCTTC

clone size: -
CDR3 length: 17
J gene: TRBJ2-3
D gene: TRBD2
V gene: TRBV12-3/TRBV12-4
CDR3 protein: CASSHGASGEFTDTQYF
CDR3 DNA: TGTGCCAGCAGTCACGGAGCTAGCGGGGAATTCACAGATACGCAGTATTTT

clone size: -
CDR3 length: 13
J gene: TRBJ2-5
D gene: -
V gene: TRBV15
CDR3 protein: CATSRDYRETQYF
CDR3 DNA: TGTGCCACCAGCAGGGACTATCGAGAGACCCAGTACTTC

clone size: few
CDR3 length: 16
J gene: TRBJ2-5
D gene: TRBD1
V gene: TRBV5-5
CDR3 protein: CASSRRGGQGTETQYF
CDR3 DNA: TGTGCCAGCAGCCGACGAGGGGGACAGGGGACAGAGACCCAGTACTTC

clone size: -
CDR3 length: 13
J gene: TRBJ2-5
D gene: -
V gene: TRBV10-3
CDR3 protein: CAIRSGTEETQYF
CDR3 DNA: TGTGCCATCAGATCCGGGACGGAAGAGACCCAGTACTTC

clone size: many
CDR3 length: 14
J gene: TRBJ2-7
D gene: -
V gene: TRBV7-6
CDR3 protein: CASSLKIASAEQYF
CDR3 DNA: TGTGCCAGCAGCTTAAAAATCGCTAGCGCCGAGCAGTACTTC

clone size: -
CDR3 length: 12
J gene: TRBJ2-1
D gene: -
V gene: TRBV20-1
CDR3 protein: CSAPLLGNEQFF
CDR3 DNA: TGCAGTGCTCCCCTTTTGGGAAATGAGCAGTTCTTC

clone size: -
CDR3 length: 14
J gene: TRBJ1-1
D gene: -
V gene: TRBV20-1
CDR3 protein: CSAQSSGAGSEAFF
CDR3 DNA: TGCAGTGCCCAGAGTTCGGGGGCTGGGTCCGAAGCTTTCTTT

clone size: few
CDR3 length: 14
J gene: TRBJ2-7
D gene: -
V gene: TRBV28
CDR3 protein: CASIRGDGAYEQYF
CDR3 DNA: TGTGCCAGCATCCGTGGGGACGGAGCCTACGAGCAGTACTTC

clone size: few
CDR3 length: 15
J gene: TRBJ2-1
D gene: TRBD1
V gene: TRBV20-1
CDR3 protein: CSAFLLTGAYNEQFF
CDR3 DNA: TGCAGTGCTTTCCTTTTGACAGGGGCCTACAATGAGCAGTTCTTC

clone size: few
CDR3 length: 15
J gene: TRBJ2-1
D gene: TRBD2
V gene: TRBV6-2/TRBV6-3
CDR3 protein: CASTRLAGGGNEQFF
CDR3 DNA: TGTGCCAGCACCCGACTAGCGGGAGGCGGCAATGAGCAGTTCTTC